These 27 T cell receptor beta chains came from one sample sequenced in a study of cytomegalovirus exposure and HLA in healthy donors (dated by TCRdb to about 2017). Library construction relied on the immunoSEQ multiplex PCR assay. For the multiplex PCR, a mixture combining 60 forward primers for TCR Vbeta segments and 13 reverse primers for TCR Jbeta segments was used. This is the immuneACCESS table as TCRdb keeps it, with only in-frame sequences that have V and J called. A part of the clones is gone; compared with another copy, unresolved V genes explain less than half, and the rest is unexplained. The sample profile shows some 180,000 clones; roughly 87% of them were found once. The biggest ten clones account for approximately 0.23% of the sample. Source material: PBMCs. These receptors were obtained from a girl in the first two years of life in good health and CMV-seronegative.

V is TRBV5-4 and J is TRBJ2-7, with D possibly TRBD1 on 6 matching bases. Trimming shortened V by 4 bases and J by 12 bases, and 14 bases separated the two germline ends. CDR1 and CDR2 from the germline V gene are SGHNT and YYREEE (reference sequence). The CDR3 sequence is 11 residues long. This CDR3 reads CASSQYTGTYF. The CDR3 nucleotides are TGTGCCAGCAGCCAGTATACAGGGACGTACTTC.

Here the CDR3 DNA reads TGTGCCAGCAGCCCACAGGTACCTAACTATGGCTACACCTTC. Translating gives CASSPQVPNYGYTF. This sequence joins TRBV27 and TRBJ1-2; D perhaps matches TRBD1 (5 bases). V lost 6 bases and J 0 bases, leaving 11 bases between the germline ends. This CDR3 is built from 14 residues. Germline loops: CDR1 MNHEY, CDR2 SMNVEV (reference sequence).

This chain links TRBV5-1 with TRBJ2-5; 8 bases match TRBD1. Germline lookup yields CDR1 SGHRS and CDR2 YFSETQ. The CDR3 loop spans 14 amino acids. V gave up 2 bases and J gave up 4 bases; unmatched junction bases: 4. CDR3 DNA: TGCGCCAGCAGCTTCGGACAGGGACCAGAGACCCAGTACTTC. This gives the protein CASSFGQGPETQYF.

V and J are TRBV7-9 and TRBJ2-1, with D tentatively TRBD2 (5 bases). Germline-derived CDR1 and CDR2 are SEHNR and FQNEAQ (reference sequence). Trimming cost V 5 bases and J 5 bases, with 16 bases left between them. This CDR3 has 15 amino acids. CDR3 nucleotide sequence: TGTGCCAGCAGCCCCGTTTCGGGGTTGGACAATGAGCAGTTCTTC. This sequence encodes CASSPVSGLDNEQFF.

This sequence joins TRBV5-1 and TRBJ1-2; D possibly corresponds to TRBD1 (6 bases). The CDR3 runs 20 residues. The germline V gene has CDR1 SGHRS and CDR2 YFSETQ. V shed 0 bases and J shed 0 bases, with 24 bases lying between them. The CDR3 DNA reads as TGCGCCAGCAGCTTGGGGGGGTATTACAGGGCCCTTCTAGCTAACTATGGCTACACCTTC. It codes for CASSLGGYYRALLANYGYTF.

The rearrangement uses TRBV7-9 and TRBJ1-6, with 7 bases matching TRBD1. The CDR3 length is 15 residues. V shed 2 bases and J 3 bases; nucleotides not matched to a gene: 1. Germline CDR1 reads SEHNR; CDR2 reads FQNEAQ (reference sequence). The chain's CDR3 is CASSLSGGYNSPLHF. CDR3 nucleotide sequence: TGTGCCAGCAGCTTATCAGGGGGCTATAATTCACCCCTCCACTTT.

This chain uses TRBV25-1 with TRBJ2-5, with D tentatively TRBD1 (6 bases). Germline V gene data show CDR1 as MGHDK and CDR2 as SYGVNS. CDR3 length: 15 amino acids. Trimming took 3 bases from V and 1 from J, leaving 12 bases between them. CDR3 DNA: TGTGCCAGCAGTGACAGGGGTAGGAGCCAAGAGACCCAGTACTTC. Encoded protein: CASSDRGRSQETQYF.

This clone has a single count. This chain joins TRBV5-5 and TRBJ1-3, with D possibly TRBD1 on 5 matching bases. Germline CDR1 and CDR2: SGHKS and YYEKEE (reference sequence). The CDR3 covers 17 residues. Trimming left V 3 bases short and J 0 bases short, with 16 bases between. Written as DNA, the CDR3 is TGTGCCAGCAGCTCCGCGGGCGGGGGAAACTCTGGAAACACCATATATTTT. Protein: CASSSAGGGNSGNTIYF.

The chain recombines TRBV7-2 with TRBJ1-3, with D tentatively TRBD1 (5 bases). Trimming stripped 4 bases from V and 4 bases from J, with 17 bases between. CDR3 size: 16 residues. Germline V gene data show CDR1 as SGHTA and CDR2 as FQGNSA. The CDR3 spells CASSSAWQGGGNTIYF. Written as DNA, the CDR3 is TGTGCCAGCAGCTCCGCCTGGCAGGGCGGCGGAAACACCATATATTTT.

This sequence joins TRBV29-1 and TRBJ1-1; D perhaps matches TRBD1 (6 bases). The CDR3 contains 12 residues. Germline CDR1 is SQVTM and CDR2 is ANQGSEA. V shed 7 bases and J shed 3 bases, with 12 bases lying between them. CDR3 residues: CSARDTDTEAFF. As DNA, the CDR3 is TGCAGCGCTCGGGACACCGACACTGAAGCTTTCTTT.

In DNA, the CDR3 is TGTGCCAGCAGCTTGGACAGGGGGAGCCCAGATACGCAGTATTTT. Translated, it gives CASSLDRGSPDTQYF. The chain links TRBV5-4 to TRBJ2-3; 8 positions match TRBD1. V lost 0 bases to trimming and J lost 4 bases; unmatched junction nucleotides: 4. Looked up from germline, CDR1 is SGHNT and CDR2 is YYREEE (reference sequence). The CDR3 spans 15 residues.

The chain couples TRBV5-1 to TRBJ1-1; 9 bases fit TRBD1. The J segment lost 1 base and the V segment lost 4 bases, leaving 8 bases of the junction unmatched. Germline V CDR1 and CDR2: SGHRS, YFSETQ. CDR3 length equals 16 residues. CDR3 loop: CASSPGTGRANTEAFF. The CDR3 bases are TGCGCCAGCAGCCCTGGGACAGGGCGGGCGAACACTGAAGCTTTCTTT.

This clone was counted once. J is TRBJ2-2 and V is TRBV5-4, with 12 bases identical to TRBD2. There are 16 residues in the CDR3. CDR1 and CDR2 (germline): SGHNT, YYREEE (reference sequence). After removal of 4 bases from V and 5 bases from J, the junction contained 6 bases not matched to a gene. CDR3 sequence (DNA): TGTGCCAGCAGCCCCGGACTAGCGGGACGGACCGGGGAGCTGTTTTTT. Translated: CASSPGLAGRTGELFF.

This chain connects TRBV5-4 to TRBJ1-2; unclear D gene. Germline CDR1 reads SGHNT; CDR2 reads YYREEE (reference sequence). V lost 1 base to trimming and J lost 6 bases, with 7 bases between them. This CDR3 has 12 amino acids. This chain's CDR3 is CASSLFANGYTF. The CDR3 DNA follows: TGTGCCAGCAGCTTGTTTGCGAATGGCTACACCTTC. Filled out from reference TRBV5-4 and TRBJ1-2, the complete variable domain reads ETGVTQSPTHLIKTRGQQVTLRCSSQSGHNTVSWYQQALGQGPQFIFQYYREEENGRGNFPPRFSGLQFPNYSSELNVNALELDDSALYLCASSLFANGYTFGSGTRLTVV.

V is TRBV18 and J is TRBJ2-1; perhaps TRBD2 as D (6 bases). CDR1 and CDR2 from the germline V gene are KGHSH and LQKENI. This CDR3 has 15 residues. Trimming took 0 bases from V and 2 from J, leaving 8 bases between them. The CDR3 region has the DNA TGTGCCAGCTCACCACCTAGCGGAGCCTACAATGAGCAGTTCTTC. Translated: CASSPPSGAYNEQFF.

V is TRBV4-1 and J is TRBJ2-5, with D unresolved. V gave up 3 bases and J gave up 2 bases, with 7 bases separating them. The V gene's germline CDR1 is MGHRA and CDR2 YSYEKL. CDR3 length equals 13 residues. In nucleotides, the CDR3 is TGCGCCAGCAGCCATCAGGATCAAGAGACCCAGTACTTC. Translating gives CASSHQDQETQYF.

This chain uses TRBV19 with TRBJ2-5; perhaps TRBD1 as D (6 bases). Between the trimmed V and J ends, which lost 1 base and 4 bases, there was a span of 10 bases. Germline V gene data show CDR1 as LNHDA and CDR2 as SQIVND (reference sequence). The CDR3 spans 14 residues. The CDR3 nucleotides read TGTGCCAGTAGTATAGCTGGGGGCGGAGAGACCCAGTACTTC. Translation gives CASSIAGGGETQYF.

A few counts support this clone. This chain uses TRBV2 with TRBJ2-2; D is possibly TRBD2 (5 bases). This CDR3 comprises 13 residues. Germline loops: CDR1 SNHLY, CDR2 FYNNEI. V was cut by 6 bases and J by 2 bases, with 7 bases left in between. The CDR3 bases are TGTGCCAGCAGCGGACTCAACACCGGGGAGCTGTTTTTT. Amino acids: CASSGLNTGELFF.

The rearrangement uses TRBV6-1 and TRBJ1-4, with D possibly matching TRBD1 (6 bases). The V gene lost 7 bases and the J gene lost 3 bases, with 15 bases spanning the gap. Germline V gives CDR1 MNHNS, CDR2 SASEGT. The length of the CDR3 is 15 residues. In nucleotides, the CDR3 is TGTGCCAGCACGGGGAGGGGGGGATCTAATGAAAAACTGTTTTTT. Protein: CASTGRGGSNEKLFF.

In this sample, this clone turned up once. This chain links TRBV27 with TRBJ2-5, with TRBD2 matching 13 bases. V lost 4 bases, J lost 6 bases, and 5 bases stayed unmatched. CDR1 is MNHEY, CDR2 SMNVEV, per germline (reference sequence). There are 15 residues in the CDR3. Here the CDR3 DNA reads TGTGCCAGCAGTTCTCGACTAGCGGGGGGAAAGACCCAGTACTTC. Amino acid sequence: CASSSRLAGGKTQYF.

As DNA, the CDR3 is TGCGCCAGCAGCACGACAGGGGCAGAGACCCAGTACTTC. It is translated as CASSTTGAETQYF. This chain links TRBV4-1 with TRBJ2-5; 8 nucleotides match TRBD1. The CDR3 loop spans 13 amino acids. The germline gives CDR1 MGHRA, CDR2 YSYEKL. J gave up 4 bases and V 5 bases, and 3 bases lay outside the gene matches.

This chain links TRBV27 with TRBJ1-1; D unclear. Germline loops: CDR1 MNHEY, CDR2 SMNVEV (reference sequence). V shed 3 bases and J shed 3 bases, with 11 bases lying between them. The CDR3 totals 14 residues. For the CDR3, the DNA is TGTGCCAGCAGTTTTCATCCTATGTACACTGAAGCTTTCTTT. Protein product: CASSFHPMYTEAFF.

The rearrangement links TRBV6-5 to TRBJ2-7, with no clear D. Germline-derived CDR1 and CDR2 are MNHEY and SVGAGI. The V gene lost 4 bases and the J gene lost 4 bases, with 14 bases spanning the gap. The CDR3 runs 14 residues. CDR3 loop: CASSSSGQAYEQYF. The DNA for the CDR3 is TGTGCCAGCAGTTCCTCGGGCCAAGCTTACGAGCAGTACTTC.

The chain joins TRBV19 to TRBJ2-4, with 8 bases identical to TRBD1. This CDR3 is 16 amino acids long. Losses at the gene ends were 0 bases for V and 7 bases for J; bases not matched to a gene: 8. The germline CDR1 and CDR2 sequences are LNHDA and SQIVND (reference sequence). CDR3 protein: CASSIDFRQGANIQYF. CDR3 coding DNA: TGTGCCAGTAGTATAGATTTCAGGCAGGGGGCGAACATTCAGTACTTC.

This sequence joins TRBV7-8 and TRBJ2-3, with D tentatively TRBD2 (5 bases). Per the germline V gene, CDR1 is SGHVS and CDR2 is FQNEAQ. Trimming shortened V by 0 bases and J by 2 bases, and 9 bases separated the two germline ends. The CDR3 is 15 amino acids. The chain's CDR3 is CASSLAGVITDTQYF. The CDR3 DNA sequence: TGTGCCAGCAGCTTAGCGGGAGTCATCACAGATACGCAGTATTTT.

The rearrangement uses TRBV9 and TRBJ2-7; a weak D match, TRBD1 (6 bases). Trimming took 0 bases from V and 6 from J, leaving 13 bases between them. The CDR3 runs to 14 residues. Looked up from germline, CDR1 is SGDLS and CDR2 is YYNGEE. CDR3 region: CASSVEMGRGEQYF. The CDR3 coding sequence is TGTGCCAGCAGCGTAGAAATGGGCAGGGGCGAGCAGTACTTC.

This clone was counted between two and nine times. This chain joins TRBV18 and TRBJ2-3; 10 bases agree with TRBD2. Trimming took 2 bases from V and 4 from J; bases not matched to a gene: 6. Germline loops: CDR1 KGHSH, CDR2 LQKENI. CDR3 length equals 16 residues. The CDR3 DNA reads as TGTGCCAGCTCACCAGCGTCTAGCGGGAGCCCAGATACGCAGTATTTT. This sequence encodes CASSPASSGSPDTQYF.